A selection of T cell receptor beta chains follows, all from one sample in a study of blood T cell repertoires in COVID-19. Data came from immunoSEQ multiplex PCR; TCRdb stores just in-frame clones and leaves some out. The sample has fewer than 450,000 clones, around nine tenths seen once. The sample consisted of peripheral blood. The receptors were sampled from a woman between 18 and 29 years old who had recovered from COVID-19. The CDR3 runs from the conserved cysteine through the conserved F or W. D genes are given only for firm matches. Part of the rows lack a size; the others show once, few, many or a class for expanded clones.

TRBJ1-3 | NA | TRBV5-1 | TRBD1 | 13 | TGCGCCAGCAGCAGAGGGGGCGCGGACACCATATATTTT | CASSRGGADTIYF
TRBJ1-6 | NA | TRBV19 | NA | 17 | TGTGCCAGTAGTATAGATCCCCCCGGGACTTCCAATTCACCCCTCCACTTT | CASSIDPPGTSNSPLHF
TRBJ2-1 | NA | TRBV15 | NA | 15 | TGTGCCACCAGCAGAGGAGGCGGGAAGAGAAGTGAGCAGTTCTTC | CATSRGGGKRSEQFF
TRBJ2-1 | NA | TRBV5-1 | NA | 16 | TGCGCCAGCAGCATACTCCCGGGACTGAGTGACAATGAGCAGTTCTTC | CASSILPGLSDNEQFF
TRBJ1-1 | few | TRBV7-2 | NA | 15 | TGTGCCAGCAGTTCTAAGGGGCGATTGAACACTGAAGCTTTCTTT | CASSSKGRLNTEAFF
TRBJ2-6 | NA | TRBV5-6 | NA | 16 | TGTGCCAGCAGCTTGTTATCTTACTCTGGGGCCAACGTCCTGACTTTC | CASSLLSYSGANVLTF
TRBJ1-2 | NA | TRBV11-2 | NA | 14 | TGTGCCAGCAGCTTAGACTTCGACAGTGGTGGCTACACCTTC | CASSLDFDSGGYTF
TRBJ2-5 | NA | TRBV5-5 | NA | 16 | TGTGCCAGCAGCCCATGGCGGCGTGGGCAGGGCGAGACCCAGTACTTC | CASSPWRRGQGETQYF
TRBJ1-4 | NA | TRBV5-4 | NA | 13 | TGTGCCAGCAGCGCAGGGATGAATGAAAAACTGTTTTTT | CASSAGMNEKLFF
TRBJ1-5 | once | TRBV18 | NA | 15 | TGTGCCAGCTCACCGCTAGGGGTAGGCAATCAGCCCCAGCATTTT | CASSPLGVGNQPQHF
TRBJ2-1 | NA | TRBV7-2 | TRBD2 | 18 | TGTGCCAGCAGCCCAGGACTAGCGGGAGGGGGCTCTTGGTATGAGCAGTTCTTC | CASSPGLAGGGSWYEQFF
TRBJ2-2 | NA | TRBV30 | TRBD2 | 17 | TGTGCCTGGAGTCCATACTTTTCGCGGGAGTACGCCGGGGAGCTGTTTTTT | CAWSPYFSREYAGELFF
TRBJ1-1 | NA | TRBV19 | TRBD1 | 16 | TGTGCCAGTAGGAGATTTCCGGGACAGGGGCACACTGAAGCTTTCTTT | CASRRFPGQGHTEAFF
TRBJ2-1 | NA | TRBV7-2 | NA | 12 | TGTGCCAGCAGCTTACGGTCCAATGAGCAGTTCTTC | CASSLRSNEQFF
TRBJ2-3 | NA | TRBV24-1 | NA | 15 | TGTGCCACGGGACCCGGGGGACAGATAACAGATACGCAGTATTTT | CATGPGGQITDTQYF
TRBJ2-1 | NA | TRBV7-2 | TRBD2 | 16 | TGTGCCAGCAGCTTACGACTAGCGGAGGCCTACAATGAGCAGTTCTTC | CASSLRLAEAYNEQFF
TRBJ2-5 | NA | TRBV18 | NA | 13 | TGTGCCAGCTCACCAGGGGGGAAAGAGACCCAGTACTTC | CASSPGGKETQYF
TRBJ2-1 | NA | TRBV4-3 | TRBD2 | 18 | TGCGCCAGCAGCCAACTCCAGGGAGGGAGTAACTGGTACAATGAGCAGTTCTTC | CASSQLQGGSNWYNEQFF
TRBJ2-1 | NA | TRBV5-4 | NA | 18 | TGTGCCAGCAGCTTGGGGTTGTACACTCGGAGCTCCTACAATGAGCAGTTCTTC | CASSLGLYTRSSYNEQFF
TRBJ1-4 | NA | TRBV19 | NA | 14 | TGTGCCAGTAGTATAAGAGGAACTAATGAAAAACTGTTTTTT | CASSIRGTNEKLFF
TRBJ2-5 | NA | TRBV25-1 | NA | 14 | TGTGCCAGCAGTGAGGCCGGAGTCCAAGAGACCCAGTACTTC | CASSEAGVQETQYF
TRBJ2-5 | NA | TRBV7-8 | NA | 15 | TGTGCCAGCAGCCCGGAGACTCTGGAACAAGAGACCCAGTACTTC | CASSPETLEQETQYF
TRBJ2-2 | NA | TRBV19 | TRBD2 | 16 | TGTGCCAGTACTAACGACGTAGACCCGGGAGGCGGGGAGCTGTTTTTT | CASTNDVDPGGGELFF
TRBJ2-1 | NA | TRBV18 | TRBD1 | 14 | TGTGCCAGCTCACCGAGGGGACAGGAGGTTGAGCAGTTCTTC | CASSPRGQEVEQFF
TRBJ1-3 | NA | TRBV29-1 | TRBD1 | 18 | TGCAGCGTTAAACTGGGGACAGGGGGCGCGGGATCTGGAAACACCATATATTTT | CSVKLGTGGAGSGNTIYF
TRBJ1-1 | NA | TRBV4-3 | NA | 14 | TGCGCCAGCAGCTACGACAGCATGGGTACTGAAGCTTTCTTT | CASSYDSMGTEAFF
TRBJ1-1 | NA | TRBV5-1 | TRBD1 | 15 | TGCGCCAGCAGCTTGGGCGGACAGGGAGGAACTGAAGCTTTCTTT | CASSLGGQGGTEAFF
TRBJ2-5 | once | TRBV29-1 | NA | 13 | TGCAGCGCTGGGGGGGACACCCGTGGGACCCAGTACTTC | CSAGGDTRGTQYF
TRBJ2-3 | NA | TRBV19 | NA | 19 | TGTGCCAGTAGTATAGGACAGGCGCCTAGCTACATCCTCACAGATACGCAGTATTTT | CASSIGQAPSYILTDTQYF
TRBJ2-1 | NA | TRBV7-8 | TRBD1 | 14 | TGTGCCAGCAGCTTGGCAGGGGGCGGGGATGAGCAGTTCTTC | CASSLAGGGDEQFF
TRBJ2-1 | NA | TRBV5-1 | TRBD1 | 15 | TGCGCCAGCAGCTCCGGACAGGGGGCGTGGGATGAGCAGTTCTTC | CASSSGQGAWDEQFF
TRBJ1-1 | NA | TRBV27 | NA | 13 | TGTGCCAGCCGAGACATACGGAACACTGAAGCTTTCTTT | CASRDIRNTEAFF
TRBJ2-2 | NA | TRBV7-2 | NA | 16 | TGTGCCAGCAGCTTAGATTTCACCAGTTTCGGGGGGGAGCTGTTTTTT | CASSLDFTSFGGELFF
TRBJ1-1 | once | TRBV25-1 | NA | 14 | TGTGCCAGCAGTGAACAGGGGTTGAACACTGAAGCTTTCTTT | CASSEQGLNTEAFF
TRBJ1-3 | NA | TRBV3-1/TRBV3-2 | TRBD1 | 16 | TGTGCCAGCAGCGCTGGGACAGGCTACCAGGGAAACACCATATATTTT | CASSAGTGYQGNTIYF
TRBJ1-5 | NA | TRBV18 | NA | 14 | TGTGCCAGCTCAACTACAGGGAACGGACAGCCCCAGCATTTT | CASSTTGNGQPQHF
TRBJ2-3 | NA | TRBV20-1 | NA | 11 | TGCAGTACACGGGGGTGGGATACGCAGTATTTT | CSTRGWDTQYF
TRBJ1-6 | NA | TRBV7-2 | NA | 16 | TGTGCCAGCAGCTTAGTTGACCGACCGGGTGGTTCACCCCTCCACTTT | CASSLVDRPGGSPLHF
TRBJ2-1 | many | TRBV30 | NA | 15 | TGTGCCTGGAGTGTCTTCAGCGGGCGGAACAATGAGCAGTTCTTC | CAWSVFSGRNNEQFF
TRBJ2-5 | NA | TRBV10-3 | TRBD1 | 15 | TGTGCCATCAGTGAAGGGGACAGGGAGGGAGCGACCCAGTACTTC | CAISEGDREGATQYF
TRBJ1-6 | NA | TRBV4-3 | NA | 17 | TGCGCCAGCAGCCAAGATAAACCGGGATCCTATAATTCACCCCTCCACTTT | CASSQDKPGSYNSPLHF
TRBJ2-1 | NA | TRBV5-1 | TRBD2 | 21 | TGCGCCAGCAGCACCCAAATGTCCGGGACTAGCGGGAGGGGGGACTACAATGAGCAGTTCTTC | CASSTQMSGTSGRGDYNEQFF
TRBJ2-1 | NA | TRBV11-3 | NA | 15 | TGTGCCAGCAGCTTAAACGGTGGCGGGCACAATGAGCAGTTCTTC | CASSLNGGGHNEQFF
TRBJ2-5 | once | TRBV20-1 | NA | 12 | TGCAGTGCTAGTCGGTCGGAAGAGACCCAGTACTTC | CSASRSEETQYF
TRBJ1-5 | NA | TRBV10-3 | TRBD1 | 14 | TGTGCCATCAGTGAAAACAGGGGGAGTCAGCCCCAGCATTTT | CAISENRGSQPQHF
TRBJ2-3 | NA | TRBV5-5 | NA | 16 | TGTGCCAGCAGCTTGTTACAGGGTATCGCCACAGATACGCAGTATTTT | CASSLLQGIATDTQYF